The clone carrying this T cell receptor (beta chain) was seen just once. These data come from a study of blood T cell repertoires in COVID-19. Study in general: Sites in the United States, Italy and Spain provided acute and convalescent COVID-19 samples.

The method was immunoSEQ multiplex PCR; TCRdb's version includes in-frame clones alone and lacks a portion of them. The sample records about 33,000 clones, more than 65% being singletons. The V and J ends lost 7 bases and 1 base respectively, with 8 bases between them. The CDR3 is 13 residues long. The V gene's germline CDR1 is LNHDA and CDR2 SQIVND (reference sequence). The clonotype originates from a human donor in a cohort sampled during active COVID-19. The rearrangement uses TRBV19 and TRBJ2-1; D gene ambiguous. The sample taken for sequencing was peripheral blood. CDR3 coding DNA: TGTGCCAGTAAAAGCGATTCCTACAATGAGCAGTTCTTC. This translates into CASKSDSYNEQFF.